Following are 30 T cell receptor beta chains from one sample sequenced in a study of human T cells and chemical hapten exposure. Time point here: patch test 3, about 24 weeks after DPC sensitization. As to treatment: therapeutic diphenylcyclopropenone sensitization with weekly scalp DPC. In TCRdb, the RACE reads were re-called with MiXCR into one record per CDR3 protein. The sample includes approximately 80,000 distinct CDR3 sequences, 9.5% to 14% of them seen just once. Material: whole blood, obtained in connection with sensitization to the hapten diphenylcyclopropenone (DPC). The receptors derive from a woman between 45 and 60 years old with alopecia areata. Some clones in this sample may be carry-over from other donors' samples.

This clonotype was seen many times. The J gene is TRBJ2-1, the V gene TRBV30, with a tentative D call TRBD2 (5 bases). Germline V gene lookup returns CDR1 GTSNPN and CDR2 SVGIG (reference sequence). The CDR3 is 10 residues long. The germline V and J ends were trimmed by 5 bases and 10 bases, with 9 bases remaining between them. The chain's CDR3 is CAWGRVEQFF. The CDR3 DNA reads TGTGCCTGGGGGCGGGTAGAGCAGTTCTTC.

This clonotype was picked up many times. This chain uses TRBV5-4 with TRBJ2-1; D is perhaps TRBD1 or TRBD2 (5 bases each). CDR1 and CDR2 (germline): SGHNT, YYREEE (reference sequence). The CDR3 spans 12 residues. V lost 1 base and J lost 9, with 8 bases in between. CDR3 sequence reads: CASSLLGGEQFF. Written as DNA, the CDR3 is TGTGCCAGCAGCTTGCTTGGGGGTGAGCAGTTCTTC.

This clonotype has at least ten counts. CDR3 region: CASRSGTAGKLFF. DNA of the CDR3: TGTGCCAGCAGATCCGGGACAGCAGGAAAACTGTTTTTT. The chain uses TRBV12-3 or TRBV12-4 and TRBJ1-4, with 7 bases identical to TRBD1. The V gene end was trimmed by 6 bases and the J gene end by 10 bases; junction bases not matched to a gene: 8. The CDR3 is made up of 13 amino acids.

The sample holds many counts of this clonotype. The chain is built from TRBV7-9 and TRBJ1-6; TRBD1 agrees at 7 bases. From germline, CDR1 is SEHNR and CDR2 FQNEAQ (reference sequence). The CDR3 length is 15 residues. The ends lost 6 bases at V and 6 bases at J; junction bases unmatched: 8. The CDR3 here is CASRSSGGVNSPLHF. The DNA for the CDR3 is TGTGCCAGCAGATCGTCAGGGGGGGTTAATTCACCCCTCCACTTT. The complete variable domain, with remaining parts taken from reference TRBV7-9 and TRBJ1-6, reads DTGVSQNPRHKITKRGQNVTFRCDPISEHNRLYWYRQTLGQGPEFLTYFQNEAQLEKSRLLSDRFSAERPKGSFSTLEIQRTEQGDSAMYLCASRSSGGVNSPLHFGNGTRLTVT.

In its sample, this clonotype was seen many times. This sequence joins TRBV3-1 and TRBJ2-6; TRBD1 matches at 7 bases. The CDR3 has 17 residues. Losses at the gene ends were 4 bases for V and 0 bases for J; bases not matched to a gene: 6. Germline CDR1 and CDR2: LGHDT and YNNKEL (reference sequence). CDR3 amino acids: CASSRDRVASGANVLTF. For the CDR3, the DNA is TGTGCCAGCAGCCGAGACAGGGTCGCCTCTGGGGCCAACGTCCTGACTTTC.

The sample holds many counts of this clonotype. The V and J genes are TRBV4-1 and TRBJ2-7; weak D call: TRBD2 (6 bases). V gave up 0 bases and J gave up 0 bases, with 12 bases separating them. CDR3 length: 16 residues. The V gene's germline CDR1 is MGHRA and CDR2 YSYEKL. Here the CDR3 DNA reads TGCGCCAGCAGCCAAGATCCAGCGGGCCTCTCCTACGAGCAGTACTTC. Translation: CASSQDPAGLSYEQYF.

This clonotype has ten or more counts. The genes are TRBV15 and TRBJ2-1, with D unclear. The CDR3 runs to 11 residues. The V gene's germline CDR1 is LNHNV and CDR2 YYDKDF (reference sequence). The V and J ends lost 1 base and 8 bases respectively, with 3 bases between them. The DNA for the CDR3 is TGTGCCACCAGCAGAGTTCATGAGCAGTTCTTC. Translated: CATSRVHEQFF.

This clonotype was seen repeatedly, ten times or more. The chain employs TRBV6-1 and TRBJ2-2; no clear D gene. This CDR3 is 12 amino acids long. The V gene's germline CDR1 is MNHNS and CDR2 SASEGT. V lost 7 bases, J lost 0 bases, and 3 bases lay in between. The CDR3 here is CASTPNTGELFF. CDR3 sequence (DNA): TGTGCCAGCACACCGAACACCGGGGAGCTGTTTTTT.

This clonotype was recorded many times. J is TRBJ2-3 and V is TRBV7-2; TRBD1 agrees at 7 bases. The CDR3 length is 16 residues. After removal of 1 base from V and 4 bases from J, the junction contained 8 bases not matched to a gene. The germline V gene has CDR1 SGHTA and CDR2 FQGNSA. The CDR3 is CASSLEGRGSPDTQYF. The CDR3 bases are TGTGCCAGCAGCTTAGAAGGCAGGGGGTCCCCAGATACGCAGTATTTT.

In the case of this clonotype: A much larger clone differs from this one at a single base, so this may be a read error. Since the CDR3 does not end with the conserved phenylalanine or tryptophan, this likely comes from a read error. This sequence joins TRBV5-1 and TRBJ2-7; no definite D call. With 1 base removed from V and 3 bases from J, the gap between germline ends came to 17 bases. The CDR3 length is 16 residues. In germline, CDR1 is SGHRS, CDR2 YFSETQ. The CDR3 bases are TGCGCCAGCAGCTTGTCCCCGGCTGCCGGATACTACGAGCAGTACTCC. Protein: CASSLSPAAGYYEQYS.

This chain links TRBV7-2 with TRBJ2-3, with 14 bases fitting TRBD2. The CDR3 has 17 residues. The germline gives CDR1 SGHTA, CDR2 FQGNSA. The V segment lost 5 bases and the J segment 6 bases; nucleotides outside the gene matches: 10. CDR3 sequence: CASSQRLAGGFGDTQYF. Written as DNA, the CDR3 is TGTGCCAGCAGCCAGAGACTAGCGGGAGGGTTCGGGGATACGCAGTATTTT.

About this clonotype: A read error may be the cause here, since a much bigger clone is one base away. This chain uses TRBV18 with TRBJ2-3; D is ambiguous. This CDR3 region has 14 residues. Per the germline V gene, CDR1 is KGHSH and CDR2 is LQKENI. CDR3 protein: CVSSPLQEADTQYF. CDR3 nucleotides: TGTGTCAGCTCACCACTCCAAGAGGCAGATACGCAGTATTTT.

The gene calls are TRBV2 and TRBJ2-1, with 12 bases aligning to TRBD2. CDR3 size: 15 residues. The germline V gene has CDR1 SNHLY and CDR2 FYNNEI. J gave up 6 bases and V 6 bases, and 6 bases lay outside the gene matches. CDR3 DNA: TGTGCCAGCAGCCGTGGACTAGCGGGGTCCAATGAGCAGTTCTTC. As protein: CASSRGLAGSNEQFF.

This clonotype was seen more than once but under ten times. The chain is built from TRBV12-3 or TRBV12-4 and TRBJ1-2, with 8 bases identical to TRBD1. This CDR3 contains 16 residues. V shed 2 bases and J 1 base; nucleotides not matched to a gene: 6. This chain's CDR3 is CASSLQGAKGNYGYTF. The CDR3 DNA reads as TGTGCCAGCAGTTTACAGGGGGCAAAGGGTAACTATGGCTACACCTTC.

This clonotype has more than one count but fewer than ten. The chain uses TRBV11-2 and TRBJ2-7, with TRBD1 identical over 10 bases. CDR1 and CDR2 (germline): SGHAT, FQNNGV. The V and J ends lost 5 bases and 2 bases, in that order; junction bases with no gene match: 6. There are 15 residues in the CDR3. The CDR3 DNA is TGTGCCAGCAGCAAATCCGACAGGGGGCCCTACGAGCAGTACTTC. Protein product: CASSKSDRGPYEQYF.

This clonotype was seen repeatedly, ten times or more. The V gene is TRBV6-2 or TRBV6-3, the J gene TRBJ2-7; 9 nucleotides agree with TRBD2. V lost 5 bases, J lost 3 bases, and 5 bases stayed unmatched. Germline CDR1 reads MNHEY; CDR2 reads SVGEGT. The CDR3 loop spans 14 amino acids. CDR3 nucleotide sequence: TGTGCCAGCAGTACCCTGACTAGCGGCTACGAGCAGTACTTC. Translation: CASSTLTSGYEQYF.

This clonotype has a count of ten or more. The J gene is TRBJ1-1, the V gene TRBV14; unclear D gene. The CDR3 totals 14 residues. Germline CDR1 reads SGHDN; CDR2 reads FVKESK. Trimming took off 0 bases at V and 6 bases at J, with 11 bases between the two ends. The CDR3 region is CASSQDFGRAEAFF. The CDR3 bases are TGTGCCAGCAGCCAAGATTTTGGACGGGCTGAAGCTTTCTTT.

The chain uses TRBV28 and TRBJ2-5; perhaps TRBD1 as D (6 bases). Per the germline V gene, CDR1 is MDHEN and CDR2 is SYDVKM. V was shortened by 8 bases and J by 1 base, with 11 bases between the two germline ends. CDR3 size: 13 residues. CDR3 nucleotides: TGTGCCAGCCTCAGAGGGGGCCAAGAGACCCAGTACTTC. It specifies CASLRGGQETQYF.

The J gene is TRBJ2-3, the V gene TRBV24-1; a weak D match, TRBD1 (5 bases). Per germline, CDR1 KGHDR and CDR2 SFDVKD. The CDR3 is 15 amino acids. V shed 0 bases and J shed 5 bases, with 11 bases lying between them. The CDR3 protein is CATSDLTGIGDTQYF. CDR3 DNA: TGTGCCACCAGTGATTTGACAGGTATAGGAGATACGCAGTATTTT.

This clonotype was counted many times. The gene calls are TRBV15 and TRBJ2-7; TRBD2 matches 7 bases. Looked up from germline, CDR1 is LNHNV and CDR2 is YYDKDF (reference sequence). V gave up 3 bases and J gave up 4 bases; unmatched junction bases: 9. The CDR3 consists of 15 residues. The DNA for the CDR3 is TGTGCCACCAGCAGGGGGGGGTCAGGGTCATACGAGCAGTACTTC. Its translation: CATSRGGSGSYEQYF.

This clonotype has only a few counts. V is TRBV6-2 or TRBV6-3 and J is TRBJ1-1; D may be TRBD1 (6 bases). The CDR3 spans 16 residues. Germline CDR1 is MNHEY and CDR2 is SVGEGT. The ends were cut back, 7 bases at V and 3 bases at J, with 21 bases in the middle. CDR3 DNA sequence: TGTGCCAGCACCCAAATTTCACCCGGACAGCACACTGAAGCTTTCTTT. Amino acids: CASTQISPGQHTEAFF.

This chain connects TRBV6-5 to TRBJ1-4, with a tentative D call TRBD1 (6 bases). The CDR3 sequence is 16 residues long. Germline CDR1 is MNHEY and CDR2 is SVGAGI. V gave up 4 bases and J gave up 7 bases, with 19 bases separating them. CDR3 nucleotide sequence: TGTGCCAGCAGTTTCTCCCAGGGGTCGTCGGTTGAAAAACTGTTTTTT. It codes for CASSFSQGSSVEKLFF.

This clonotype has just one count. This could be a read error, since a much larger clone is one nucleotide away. The CDR3 nucleotides read TGTGCCAGCACATGCAACAGGGGAGCGAATTCACCCCTCCACTTT. It codes for CASTCNRGANSPLHF. The V gene is TRBV12-3 or TRBV12-4, the J gene TRBJ1-6; 7 nucleotides agree with TRBD1. This CDR3 has 15 residues. V was pared by 7 bases and J by 7 bases, with 10 bases of the junction left unmatched.

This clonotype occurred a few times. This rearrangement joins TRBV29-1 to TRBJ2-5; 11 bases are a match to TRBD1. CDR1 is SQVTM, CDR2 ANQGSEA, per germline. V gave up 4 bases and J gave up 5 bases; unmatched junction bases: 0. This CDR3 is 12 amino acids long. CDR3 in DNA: TGCAGCGTTGGGACAGGGGGCGAGACCCAGTACTTC. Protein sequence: CSVGTGGETQYF. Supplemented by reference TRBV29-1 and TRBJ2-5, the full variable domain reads SAVISQKPSRDICQRGTSLTIQCQVDSQVTMMFWYRQQPGQSLTLIATANQGSEATYESGFVIDKFPISRPNLTFSTLTVSNMSPEDSSIYLCSVGTGGETQYFGPGTRLLVL.

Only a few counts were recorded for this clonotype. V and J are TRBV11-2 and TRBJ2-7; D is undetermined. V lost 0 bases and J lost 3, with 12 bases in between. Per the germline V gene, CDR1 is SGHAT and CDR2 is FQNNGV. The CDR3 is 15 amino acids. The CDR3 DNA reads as TGTGCCAGCAGCTTAGATCGCAGCTCCGGCTACGAGCAGTACTTC. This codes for CASSLDRSSGYEQYF. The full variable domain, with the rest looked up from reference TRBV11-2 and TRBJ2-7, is EAGVAQSPRYKIIEKRQSVAFWCNPISGHATLYWYQQILGQGPKLLIQFQNNGVVDDSQLPKDRFSAERLKGVDSTLKIQPAKLEDSAVYLCASSLDRSSGYEQYFGPGTRLTVT.

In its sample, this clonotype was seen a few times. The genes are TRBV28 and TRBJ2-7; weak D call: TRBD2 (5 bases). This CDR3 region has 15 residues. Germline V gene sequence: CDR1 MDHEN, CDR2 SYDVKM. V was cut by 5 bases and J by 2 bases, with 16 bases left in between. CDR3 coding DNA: TGTGCCAGCAGTCAGATAGCGAGTGGTACCTACGAGCAGTACTTC. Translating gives CASSQIASGTYEQYF.

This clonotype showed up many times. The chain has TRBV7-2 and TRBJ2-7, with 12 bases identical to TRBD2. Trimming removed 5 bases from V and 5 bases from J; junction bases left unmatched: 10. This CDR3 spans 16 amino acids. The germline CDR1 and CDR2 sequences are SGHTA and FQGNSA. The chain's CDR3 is CASSQGQTSGGHEQYF. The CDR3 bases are TGTGCCAGCAGCCAAGGGCAGACTAGCGGGGGCCACGAGCAGTACTTC.

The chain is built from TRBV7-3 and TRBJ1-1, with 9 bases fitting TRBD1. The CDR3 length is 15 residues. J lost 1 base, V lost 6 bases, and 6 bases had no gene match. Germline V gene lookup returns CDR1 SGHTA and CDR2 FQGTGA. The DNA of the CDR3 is TGTGCCAGCAGTCCCGGGACAGGGACGAACACTGAAGCTTTCTTT. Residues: CASSPGTGTNTEAFF.

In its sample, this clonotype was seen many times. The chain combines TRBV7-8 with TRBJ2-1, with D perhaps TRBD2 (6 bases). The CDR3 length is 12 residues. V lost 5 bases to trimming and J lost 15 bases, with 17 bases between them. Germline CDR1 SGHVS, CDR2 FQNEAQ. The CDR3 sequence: CASSTSPVGGFF. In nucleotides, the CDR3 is TGTGCCAGCAGCACCTCCCCAGTGGGGGGGTTCTTC.

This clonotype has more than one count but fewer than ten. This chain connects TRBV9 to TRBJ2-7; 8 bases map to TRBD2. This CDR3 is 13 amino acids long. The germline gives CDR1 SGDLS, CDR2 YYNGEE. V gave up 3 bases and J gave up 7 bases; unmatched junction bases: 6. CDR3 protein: CASSAPREGEQYF. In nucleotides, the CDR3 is TGTGCCAGCAGCGCTCCCCGGGAGGGTGAGCAGTACTTC.